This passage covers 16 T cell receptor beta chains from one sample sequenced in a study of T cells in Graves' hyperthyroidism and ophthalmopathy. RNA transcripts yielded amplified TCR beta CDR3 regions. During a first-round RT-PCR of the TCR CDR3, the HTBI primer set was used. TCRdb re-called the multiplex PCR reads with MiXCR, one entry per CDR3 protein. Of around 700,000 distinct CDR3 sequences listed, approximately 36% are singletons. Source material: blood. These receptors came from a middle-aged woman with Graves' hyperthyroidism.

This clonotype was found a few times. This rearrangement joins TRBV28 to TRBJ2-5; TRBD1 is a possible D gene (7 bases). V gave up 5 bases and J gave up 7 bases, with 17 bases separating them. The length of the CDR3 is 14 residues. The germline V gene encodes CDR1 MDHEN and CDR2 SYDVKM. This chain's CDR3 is CASSHLGQGGTQYF. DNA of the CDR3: TGTGCCAGCAGTCACCTTGGGCAGGGGGGGACCCAGTACTTC.

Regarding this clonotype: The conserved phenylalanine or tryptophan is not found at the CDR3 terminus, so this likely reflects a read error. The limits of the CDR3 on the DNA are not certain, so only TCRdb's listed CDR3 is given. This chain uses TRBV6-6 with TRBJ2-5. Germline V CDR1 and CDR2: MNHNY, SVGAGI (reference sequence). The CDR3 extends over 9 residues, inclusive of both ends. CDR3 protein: CASSYPDTS.

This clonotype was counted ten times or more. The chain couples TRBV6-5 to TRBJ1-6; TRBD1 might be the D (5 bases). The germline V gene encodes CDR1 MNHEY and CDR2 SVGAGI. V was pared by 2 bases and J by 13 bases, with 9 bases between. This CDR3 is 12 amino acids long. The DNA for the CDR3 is TGTGCCAGCAGTTACGTGCGGGGGCCCCTCCACTTT. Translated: CASSYVRGPLHF.

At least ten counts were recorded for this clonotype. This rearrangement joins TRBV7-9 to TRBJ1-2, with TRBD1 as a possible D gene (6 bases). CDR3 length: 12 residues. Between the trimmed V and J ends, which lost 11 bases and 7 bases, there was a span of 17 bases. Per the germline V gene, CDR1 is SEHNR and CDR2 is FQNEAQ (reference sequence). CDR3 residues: CAGHTQGSGYTF. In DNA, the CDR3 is TGTGCCGGTCATACCCAGGGGAGTGGCTACACCTTC.

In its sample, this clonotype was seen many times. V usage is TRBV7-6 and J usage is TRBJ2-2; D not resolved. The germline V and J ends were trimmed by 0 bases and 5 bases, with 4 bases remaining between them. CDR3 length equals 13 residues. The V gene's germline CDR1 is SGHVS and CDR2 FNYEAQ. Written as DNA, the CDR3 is TGTGCCAGCAGCTTAGCGGCAACCGGGGAGCTGTTTTTT. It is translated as CASSLAATGELFF.

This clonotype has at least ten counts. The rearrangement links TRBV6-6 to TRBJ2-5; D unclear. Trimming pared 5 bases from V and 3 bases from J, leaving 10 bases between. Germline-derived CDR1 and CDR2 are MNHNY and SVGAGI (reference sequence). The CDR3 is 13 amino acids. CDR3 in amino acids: CASSRNVEETQYF. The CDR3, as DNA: TGTGCCAGCAGTCGAAACGTAGAAGAGACCCAGTACTTC.

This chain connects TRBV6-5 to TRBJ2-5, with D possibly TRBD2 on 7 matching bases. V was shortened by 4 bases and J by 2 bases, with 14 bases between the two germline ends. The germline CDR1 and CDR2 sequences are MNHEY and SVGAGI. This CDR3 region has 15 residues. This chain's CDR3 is CASSSWGGRQETQYF. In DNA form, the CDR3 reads TGTGCCAGCAGTTCCTGGGGGGGGCGGCAAGAGACCCAGTACTTC.

The CDR3 DNA reads as TGCAGTGCTCGACGCGGGACGCTTCAAGAGACCCAGTACTTC. Translated, it gives CSARRGTLQETQYF. The chain couples TRBV20-1 to TRBJ2-5; tentatively, D is TRBD2 (6 bases). Trimming left V 5 bases short and J 2 bases short, with 15 bases between. Germline values: CDR1 DFQATT, CDR2 SNEGSKA (reference sequence). This CDR3 is 14 amino acids long.

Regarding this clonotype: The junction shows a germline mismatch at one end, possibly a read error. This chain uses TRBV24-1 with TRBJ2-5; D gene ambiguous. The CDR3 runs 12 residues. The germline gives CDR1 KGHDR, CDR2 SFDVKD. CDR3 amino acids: CANSDLKGQAFF. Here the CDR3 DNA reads TGTGCCAACAGTGATTTGAAGGGCCAAGCTTTCTTC.

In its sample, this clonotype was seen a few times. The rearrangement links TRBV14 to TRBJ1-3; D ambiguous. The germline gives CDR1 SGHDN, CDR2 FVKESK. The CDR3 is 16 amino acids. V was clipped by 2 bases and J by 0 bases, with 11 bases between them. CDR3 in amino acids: CASSQRPLFSGNTIYF. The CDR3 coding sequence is TGTGCCAGCAGCCAAAGACCCCTATTCTCTGGAAACACCATATATTTT.

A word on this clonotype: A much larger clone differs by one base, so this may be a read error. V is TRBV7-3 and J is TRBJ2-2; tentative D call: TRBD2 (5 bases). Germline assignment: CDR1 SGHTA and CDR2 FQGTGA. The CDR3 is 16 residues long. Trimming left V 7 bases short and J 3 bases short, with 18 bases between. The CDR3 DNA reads TGTGCCAGCAACGCATCCGGGAACATCGACACCGGGGAGCTGTTTTTT. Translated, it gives CASNASGNIDTGELFF.

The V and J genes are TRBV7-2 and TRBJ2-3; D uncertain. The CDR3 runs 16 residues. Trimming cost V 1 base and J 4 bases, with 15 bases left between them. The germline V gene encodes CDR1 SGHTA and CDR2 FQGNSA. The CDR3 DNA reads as TGTGCCAGCAGCTTAGTCGGCGGCCTAACCCCAGATACGCAGTATTTT. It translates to CASSLVGGLTPDTQYF.

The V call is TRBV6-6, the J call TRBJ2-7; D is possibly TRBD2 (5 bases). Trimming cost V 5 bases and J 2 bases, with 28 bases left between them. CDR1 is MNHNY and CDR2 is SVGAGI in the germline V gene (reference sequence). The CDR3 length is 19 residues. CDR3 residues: CASSPQWTSRGFHPYEQYF. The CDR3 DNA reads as TGTGCCAGCAGTCCCCAATGGACCTCCCGCGGGTTCCATCCCTACGAGCAGTACTTC.

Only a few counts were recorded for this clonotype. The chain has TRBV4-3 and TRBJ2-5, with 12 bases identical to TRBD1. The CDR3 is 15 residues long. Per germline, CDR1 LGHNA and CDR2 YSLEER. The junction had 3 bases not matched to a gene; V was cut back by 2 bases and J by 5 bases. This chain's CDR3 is CASSQSGTGGETQYF. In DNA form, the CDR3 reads TGCGCCAGCAGCCAATCCGGGACAGGGGGCGAGACCCAGTACTTC.

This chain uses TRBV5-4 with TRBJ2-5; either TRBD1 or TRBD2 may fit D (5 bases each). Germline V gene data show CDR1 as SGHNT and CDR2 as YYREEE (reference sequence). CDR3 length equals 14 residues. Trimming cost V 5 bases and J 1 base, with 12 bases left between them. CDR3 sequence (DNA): TGTGCCAGCAGATCGGGACCCCTCCAAGAGACCCAGTACTTC. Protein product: CASRSGPLQETQYF.

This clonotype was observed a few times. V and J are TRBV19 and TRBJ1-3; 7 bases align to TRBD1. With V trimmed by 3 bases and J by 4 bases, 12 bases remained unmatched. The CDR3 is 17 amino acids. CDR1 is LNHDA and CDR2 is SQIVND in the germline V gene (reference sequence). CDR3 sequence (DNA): TGTGCCAGTAGTATCACTCCCGGGACAGCGTCGGGAAACACCATATATTTT. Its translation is CASSITPGTASGNTIYF.